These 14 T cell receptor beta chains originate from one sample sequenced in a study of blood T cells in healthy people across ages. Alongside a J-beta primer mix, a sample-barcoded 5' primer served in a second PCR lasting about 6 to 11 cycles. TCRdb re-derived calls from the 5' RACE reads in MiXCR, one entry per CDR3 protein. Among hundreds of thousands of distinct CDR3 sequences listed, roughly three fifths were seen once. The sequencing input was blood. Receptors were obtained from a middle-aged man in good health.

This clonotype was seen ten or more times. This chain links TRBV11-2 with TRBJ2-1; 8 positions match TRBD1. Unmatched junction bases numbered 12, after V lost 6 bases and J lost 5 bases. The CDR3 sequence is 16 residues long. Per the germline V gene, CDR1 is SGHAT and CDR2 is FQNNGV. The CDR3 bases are TGTGCCAGCAGGACGATCCAGGGGGCATGGAACAATGAGCAGTTCTTC. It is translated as CASRTIQGAWNNEQFF.

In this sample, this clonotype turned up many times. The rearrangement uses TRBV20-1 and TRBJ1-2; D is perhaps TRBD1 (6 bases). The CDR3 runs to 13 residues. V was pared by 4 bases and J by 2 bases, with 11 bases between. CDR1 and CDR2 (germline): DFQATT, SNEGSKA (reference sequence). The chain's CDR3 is CSATGQRNYGYTF. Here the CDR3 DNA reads TGCAGTGCTACCGGACAGAGAAACTATGGCTACACCTTC.

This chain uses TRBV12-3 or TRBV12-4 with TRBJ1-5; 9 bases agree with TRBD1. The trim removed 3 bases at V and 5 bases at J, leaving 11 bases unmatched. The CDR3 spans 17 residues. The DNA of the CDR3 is TGTGCCAGCAGTTTTCGGCGTGCGGGACAGGGTGATCAGCCCCAGCATTTT. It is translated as CASSFRRAGQGDQPQHF.

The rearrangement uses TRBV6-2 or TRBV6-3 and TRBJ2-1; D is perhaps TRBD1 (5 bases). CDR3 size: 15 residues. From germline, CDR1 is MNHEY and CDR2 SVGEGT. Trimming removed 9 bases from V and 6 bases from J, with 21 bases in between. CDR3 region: CASFTQGFASNEQFF. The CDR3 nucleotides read TGTGCCAGTTTTACCCAGGGATTCGCTAGCAATGAGCAGTTCTTC.

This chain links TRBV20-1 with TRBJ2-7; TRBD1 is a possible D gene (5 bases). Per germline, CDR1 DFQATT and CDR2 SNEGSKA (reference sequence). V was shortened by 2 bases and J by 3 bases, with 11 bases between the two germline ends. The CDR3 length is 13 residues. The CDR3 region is CSARMQGNYEQYF. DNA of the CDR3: TGCAGTGCTAGAATGCAGGGAAACTACGAGCAGTACTTC.

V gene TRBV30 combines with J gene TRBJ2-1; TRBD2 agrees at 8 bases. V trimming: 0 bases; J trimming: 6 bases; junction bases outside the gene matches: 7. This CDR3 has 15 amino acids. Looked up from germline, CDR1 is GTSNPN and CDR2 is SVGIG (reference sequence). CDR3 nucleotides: TGTGCCTGGAGTGTAACCGGGGGGGCTGCCAATGAGCAGTTCTTC. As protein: CAWSVTGGAANEQFF.

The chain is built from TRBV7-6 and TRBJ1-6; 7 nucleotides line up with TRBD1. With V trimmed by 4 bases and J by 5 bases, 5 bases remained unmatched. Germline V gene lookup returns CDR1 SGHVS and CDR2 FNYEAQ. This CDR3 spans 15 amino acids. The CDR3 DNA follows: TGTGCCAGCAGCTCAACGGGACAGAATAATTCACCCCTCCACTTT. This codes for CASSSTGQNNSPLHF.

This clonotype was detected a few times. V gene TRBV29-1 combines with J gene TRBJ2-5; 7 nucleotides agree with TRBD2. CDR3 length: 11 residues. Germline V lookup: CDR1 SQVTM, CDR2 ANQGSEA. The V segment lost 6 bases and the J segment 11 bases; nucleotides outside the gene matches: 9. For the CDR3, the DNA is TGCAGCGTGGGCCTGGGAGGGGAGCAGTACTTC. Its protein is CSVGLGGEQYF.

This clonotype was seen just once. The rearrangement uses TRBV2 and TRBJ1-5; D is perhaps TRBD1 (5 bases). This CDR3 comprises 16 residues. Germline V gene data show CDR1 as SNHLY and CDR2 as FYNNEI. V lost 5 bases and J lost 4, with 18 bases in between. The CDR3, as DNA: TGTGCCAGCAGTCCCGGCGCAGGGTCTCCTAATCAGCCCCAGCATTTT. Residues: CASSPGAGSPNQPQHF.

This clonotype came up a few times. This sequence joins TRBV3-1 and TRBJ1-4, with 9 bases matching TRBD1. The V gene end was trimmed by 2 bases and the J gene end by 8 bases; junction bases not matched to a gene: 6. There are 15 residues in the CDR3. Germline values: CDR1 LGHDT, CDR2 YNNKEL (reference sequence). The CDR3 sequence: CASSQRQGGKEKLFF. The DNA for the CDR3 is TGTGCCAGCAGCCAAAGACAGGGGGGAAAGGAAAAACTGTTTTTT.

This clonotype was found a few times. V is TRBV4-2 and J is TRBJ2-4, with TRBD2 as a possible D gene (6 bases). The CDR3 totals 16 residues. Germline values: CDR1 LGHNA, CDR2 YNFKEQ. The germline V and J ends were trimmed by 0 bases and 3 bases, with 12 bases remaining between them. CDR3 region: CASSQDSGGVKNIQYF. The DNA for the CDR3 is TGTGCCAGCAGCCAAGATAGCGGCGGGGTCAAAAACATTCAGTACTTC.

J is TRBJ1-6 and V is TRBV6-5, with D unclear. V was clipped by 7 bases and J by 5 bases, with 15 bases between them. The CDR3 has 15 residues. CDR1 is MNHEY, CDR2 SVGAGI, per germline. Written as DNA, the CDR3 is TGTGCCAGCACCGGGGTAGATACGAATAATTCACCCCTCCACTTT. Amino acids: CASTGVDTNNSPLHF.

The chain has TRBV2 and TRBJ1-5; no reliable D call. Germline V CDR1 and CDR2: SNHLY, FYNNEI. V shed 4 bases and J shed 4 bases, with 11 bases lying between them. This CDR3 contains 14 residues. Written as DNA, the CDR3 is TGTGCCAGCAGTGTCCGTAACACTAATCAGCCCCAGCATTTT. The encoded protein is CASSVRNTNQPQHF.

The CDR3 region has the DNA TGTGCCAGCAGCCAACGGACAGGGGCCTACGAGCAGTACTTC. Translation gives CASSQRTGAYEQYF. The chain has TRBV7-9 and TRBJ2-7; 9 bases agree with TRBD1. This CDR3 spans 14 amino acids. Germline CDR1 reads SEHNR; CDR2 reads FQNEAQ (reference sequence). Losses at the gene ends were 5 bases for V and 2 bases for J; bases not matched to a gene: 4. Supplemented by reference TRBV7-9 and TRBJ2-7, the full variable domain reads DTGVSQNPRHKITKRGQNVTFRCDPISEHNRLYWYRQTLGQGPEFLTYFQNEAQLEKSRLLSDRFSAERPKGSFSTLEIQRTEQGDSAMYLCASSQRTGAYEQYFGPGTRLTVT.